Listed below are T cell receptor beta chains from one sample, sequenced in a study of regulatory and conventional T cells in RAG deficiency. TCRdb keeps only in-frame clones here, not all; method: immunoSEQ multiplex PCR. Of roughly 45,000 clones listed, 85% to 90% are singletons. This same sample was also taken into another study, of regulatory T cells.

Sequences were obtained from CD4+ effector T cells sorted from blood. Every receptor here comes from a human donor in good health. Both conserved end residues are part of each CDR3. Each record gives: J gene, V gene, clone size, D gene, CDR3 DNA, CDR3 protein. The D gene is left open where the match is weak. Clone size is shown for a subset of rows, as once, few, many or a class of expanded clone.

TRBJ2-1,TRBV7-9,-,-,TGTGCCAGCAAGCAGGGACGGGATGAGCAGTTCTTC,CASKQGRDEQFF
TRBJ2-1,TRBV2,-,TRBD2,TGTGCCAGCAGTGAACTAGCGGGGGTGTACAATGAGCAGTTCTTC,CASSELAGVYNEQFF
TRBJ1-1,TRBV7-9,-,TRBD1,TGTGCCAGCAGCGGCCGGGACAGGGGGACAACTGAAGCTTTCTTT,CASSGRDRGTTEAFF
TRBJ2-2,TRBV29-1,-,-,TGCAGCGTTGAAGACCGGACTGCGAACACCGGGGAGCTGTTTTTT,CSVEDRTANTGELFF
TRBJ1-2,TRBV20-1,-,-,TGCAGCGTCTTTAGGGACGGTGGCTACACCTTC,CSVFRDGGYTF
TRBJ2-1,TRBV5-8,once,TRBD1,TGTGCCAGCGGGGACAGAACCACCTACAATGAGCAGTTCTTC,CASGDRTTYNEQFF
TRBJ2-3,TRBV28,-,TRBD2,TGTGCCAGCACCCACGGGGGGACTAGCACAGATACGCAGTATTTT,CASTHGGTSTDTQYF
TRBJ2-1,TRBV9,-,TRBD2,TGTGCCAGCAGCACCCGACTAGCGGGGACCAATGAGCAGTTCTTC,CASSTRLAGTNEQFF
TRBJ2-2,TRBV5-1,-,-,TGCGCCAGCAGCTTAAGGGGGGCGCCCGGGGAGCTGTTTTTT,CASSLRGAPGELFF
TRBJ2-7,TRBV5-1,-,TRBD1,TGCGCCAGCAGCGCCTCCGGGACAGGGTTGAACGAGCAGTACTTC,CASSASGTGLNEQYF
TRBJ2-7,TRBV19,once,-,TGTGCCAGCCGGGGGACCCCTAGCTCCTACGAGCAGTACTTC,CASRGTPSSYEQYF
TRBJ2-1,TRBV5-4,-,TRBD2,TGTGCCAGCAGCTTGGCCGGGGGGAGCGGGTACAATGAGCAGTTCTTC,CASSLAGGSGYNEQFF
TRBJ1-1,TRBV6-6,-,-,TGTGCCAGCAGTTTCAACAGCGGTGAAGCTTTCTTT,CASSFNSGEAFF
TRBJ1-5,TRBV27,-,-,TGTGCCAGCAGTCCCCTGGGGGGAGAGGTGGAGCCCCAGCATTTT,CASSPLGGEVEPQHF
TRBJ2-7,TRBV7-9,-,TRBD2,TGTGCCAGCAGCCCACGACTAGCTTCCCCGTACGAGCAGTACTTC,CASSPRLASPYEQYF
TRBJ1-3,TRBV5-1,-,-,TGCGCCAGCAGCCAGTACCCAGGGAATGAGGCGTCAGGAAACACCATATATTTT,CASSQYPGNEASGNTIYF
TRBJ1-2,TRBV7-8,-,-,TGTGCCAGCAGCTTAGGCCAGGACTATGGCTACACCTTC,CASSLGQDYGYTF
TRBJ2-7,TRBV10-2,-,-,TGCGCCAGCAGTGAGTCGTCGAGAACGGAGCAGTACTTC,CASSESSRTEQYF
TRBJ2-7,TRBV6-1,-,-,TGTGCCAGCACCACGAGCTCCTACGAGCAGTACTTC,CASTTSSYEQYF
TRBJ1-6,TRBV7-9,few,-,TGTGCCAGCAGCCGGCGGACAGCGGATAATTCACCCCTCCACTTT,CASSRRTADNSPLHF
TRBJ2-7,TRBV18,-,-,TGTGCCAGCTCCCTCGGGGCAGGTCGGAACGAGCAGTACTTC,CASSLGAGRNEQYF
TRBJ2-7,TRBV28,-,-,TGTGCCAGCAGTTTTAACCAGGGAAATCCGTACTTC,CASSFNQGNPYF
TRBJ1-5,TRBV11-2,-,-,TGTGCCAGCAGCCGTGAAGGGGCAGGCAATCAGCCCCAGCATTTT,CASSREGAGNQPQHF
TRBJ2-7,TRBV6-1,-,TRBD2,TGTGCCAGCAGTGTAGCGGGGGGGCCGGGGGAGCAGTACTTC,CASSVAGGPGEQYF
TRBJ1-1,TRBV29-1,-,-,TGCAGCGGAGAAACAGGAGTCCTTAACACTGAAGCTTTCTTT,CSGETGVLNTEAFF
TRBJ2-3,TRBV6-1,-,-,TGTGCCAGCAGTGAAGCGCGAGCCCGCACAGATACGCAGTATTTT,CASSEARARTDTQYF
TRBJ2-5,TRBV5-1,-,TRBD2,TGCGCCAGCAGGGGGACTAGCGGGAGTCCGGAGACCCAGTACTTC,CASRGTSGSPETQYF
TRBJ1-1,TRBV19,-,TRBD1,TGTGCGGCGAACAGGGGAAGGTCAACTGAAGCTTTCTTT,CAANRGRSTEAFF
TRBJ1-2,TRBV6-5,-,-,TGTGCCAGCAGCACAGACAGGTCCCTTGGCTACACCTTC,CASSTDRSLGYTF
TRBJ1-5,TRBV21-1,-,-,TGTGCCAGCAGCACCCGACTAGGACAGACAAATCAGCCCCAGCATTTT,CASSTRLGQTNQPQHF
TRBJ1-4,TRBV5-5,-,-,TGTGCCAGCAGCTTGGGGACACGAAATAATGAAAAACTGTTTTTT,CASSLGTRNNEKLFF
TRBJ2-3,TRBV7-2,-,-,TGTGCCAGCAGCGCCTATAGCACAGATACGCAGTATTTT,CASSAYSTDTQYF
TRBJ1-5,TRBV30,-,-,TGTGCCTGGAGTCCGGACCCCCCTGGGGCCCAGCATTTT,CAWSPDPPGAQHF
TRBJ1-4,TRBV7-9,few,-,TGTGCCAGCAGCCCGGGGGCCAATGAAAAACTGTTTTTT,CASSPGANEKLFF
TRBJ1-1,TRBV2,-,-,TGTGCCAGCAGTCCGGGACCTCCTTATGCTTTCTTT,CASSPGPPYAFF
TRBJ2-1,TRBV29-1,once,-,TGCGCTGGGAGTTACAATGAGCAGTTCTTC,CAGSYNEQFF
TRBJ1-2,TRBV12-1,-,-,TGTGCCAGCAGCCCGGCAGGGTGCAATGGCTACACCTTC,CASSPAGCNGYTF
TRBJ2-3,TRBV6-1,-,-,TGTGCCAGCAGTGAGTCGGGGGTCTTCGCAGATACGCAGTATTTT,CASSESGVFADTQYF
TRBJ1-1,TRBV27,-,-,TGTGCCAGCAGTTTAGGGCGGTTTAGTCGCACTGAAGCTTTCTTT,CASSLGRFSRTEAFF
TRBJ1-2,TRBV10-3,-,-,TGTGCCATCAGTGAGAAAGGGGACTATGGCTACACCTTC,CAISEKGDYGYTF
TRBJ2-7,TRBV19,-,TRBD2,TGTGCCAGTAGTGCGGGGCGGGGTTGGGCGGGAGGTGCTAACGAGCAGTACTTC,CASSAGRGWAGGANEQYF
TRBJ1-1,TRBV6-6,-,-,TGTGCCAGCAGACGGAGAACAGAGGAGGTGAACACTGAAGCTTTCTTT,CASRRRTEEVNTEAFF
TRBJ2-2,TRBV7-3,-,-,TGTGCCACGGCTCGACAGCCGAACACCGGGGAGCTGTTTTTT,CATARQPNTGELFF
TRBJ1-5,TRBV19,-,TRBD1,TGTGCCAGCCAAAAGACGTCGGGACAGGGAGGCAATCAGCCCCAGCATTTT,CASQKTSGQGGNQPQHF
TRBJ2-5,TRBV19,-,TRBD1,TGTGCCAGTAGTATTGGGGACAGGGTAATTTCAGAGACCCAGTACTTC,CASSIGDRVISETQYF
TRBJ2-1,TRBV14,-,TRBD2,TGTGCCAGCAGCCAACCCGGGACTAGCGGGAGGCCTGGGGATGAGCAGTTCTTC,CASSQPGTSGRPGDEQFF
TRBJ1-1,TRBV19,-,-,TGTGCCAGTAGTCATAAGGGCAACACTTACACTGAAGCTTTCTTT,CASSHKGNTYTEAFF
TRBJ2-5,TRBV14,-,-,TGTGCCAGCAGCCAGTTGAAAGGACTTTCAGAAGAGACCCAGTACTTC,CASSQLKGLSEETQYF
TRBJ1-5,TRBV19,once,TRBD1,TGTGCCAGTAGTCCCCGGACAGGCGGTTATAGCAATCAGCCCCAGCATTTT,CASSPRTGGYSNQPQHF
TRBJ2-7,TRBV5-1,-,TRBD1,TGCGCCAGCAGCTTAGGACAGGCCTTCTCCTACGAGCAGTACTTC,CASSLGQAFSYEQYF
TRBJ2-6,TRBV9,-,-,TGTGCCAGCAGCGTAAAAGCGGACTCTGGGGCCAACGTCCTGACTTTC,CASSVKADSGANVLTF
TRBJ2-7,TRBV4-1,-,-,TGCGCCAGCAGCCAAGATCTGAGGGGCGGGTCCTACGAGCAGTACTTC,CASSQDLRGGSYEQYF
TRBJ1-5,TRBV19,-,-,TGTGCCAGTAGTAAACTTGCGGGGGGCAGGAATCAGCCCCAGCATTTT,CASSKLAGGRNQPQHF
TRBJ2-7,TRBV6-4,-,TRBD2,TGTGCCAGCAGCAGAACCGGGACTAGCGGGTCCTACGAGCAGTACTTC,CASSRTGTSGSYEQYF